The source of this TCR beta chain is a study of blood T cell repertoires in COVID-19. Study information: From the United States, Italy and Spain came samples of acute and convalescent COVID-19. T cells, B-cell-depleted T cells, or PBMCs supplied cDNA or gDNA.

Seattle participants joined during active infection and were tracked over time. In the original processing: Amplification of reference gene primers was used by the study to estimate nucleated cell counts. Only in-frame clones appear in the TCRdb table, and some are missing; sequencing was by immunoSEQ multiplex PCR. V and J calls and clone size are copied from that table; D and trimming were computed from the DNA. The sample gives 350,000 to 450,000 clones, about nine tenths of which show up once; about 1.6% is in the top ten. Germline-derived CDR1 and CDR2 are MNHEY and SMNVEV (reference sequence). This CDR3 region has 16 residues. After removal of 5 bases from V and 3 bases from J, the junction contained 10 bases not matched to a gene.

Source material: peripheral blood. This chain uses TRBV27 with TRBJ1-1, with 9 bases matching TRBD1. The clonotype originates from a woman aged 40 to 49 with COVID-19, enrolled during active disease. This CDR3 reads CASSADRGKTHTEAFF. In nucleotides, the CDR3 is TGTGCCAGCAGTGCGGACAGGGGCAAAACGCACACTGAAGCTTTCTTT.